This TCR beta chain was observed in a study of blood T cells in healthy people across ages. Looked up from germline, CDR1 is MNHEY and CDR2 is SVGEGT. The CDR3 runs 14 residues. V was shortened by 3 bases and J by 2 bases, with 11 bases between the two germline ends. The use of a sample-barcoded 5' primer and a J-beta primer mix characterized a second PCR of about 7 to 12 cycles. Each of the cDNA molecules was tagged by a template-switch adaptor with 12 random nucleotides. TCRdb ran MiXCR on the 5' RACE reads and lists one entry per CDR3 protein. The table includes around 1,800,000 distinct CDR3 sequences, around 40% detected once.

This clonotype was sampled from a human donor in good health. Sequencing was done on a sample of blood. V usage is TRBV6-2 or TRBV6-3 and J usage is TRBJ2-7; tentative D call: TRBD1 (6 bases). The CDR3 sequence is CASSYSGDPYEQYF. CDR3 nucleotides: TGTGCCAGCAGTTATTCAGGGGACCCCTACGAGCAGTACTTC.